The T cell receptor (beta chain) under discussion was sequenced for a study of blood T cell repertoires in COVID-19. Per the authors' pipeline: Scientists estimated how many nucleated cells there were by amplifying reference gene primers. The table came from immunoSEQ multiplex PCR; TCRdb's copy has only in-frame clones and leaves some out. V, J and clone size were drawn from that table, and D and trimming were deduced from the DNA. Of under 130,000 clones in the sample, about three quarters were seen once. Looked up from germline, CDR1 is SGHVS and CDR2 is FNYEAQ. The length of the CDR3 is 18 residues. V gave up 1 base and J gave up 3 bases; unmatched junction bases: 11.

J is TRBJ2-7 and V is TRBV7-6; TRBD2 matches at 11 bases. The sequence was collected from a woman aged 70-85 years with acute or convalescent COVID-19. Sequenced: peripheral blood. This chain's CDR3 is CASSLGPTSGGPFYEQYF. CDR3 nucleotides: TGTGCCAGCAGCTTAGGCCCCACTAGCGGGGGCCCTTTCTACGAGCAGTACTTC.